The clone carrying this T cell receptor beta chain was found many times. Its specificity is unknown. The data were taken from a study of Graves' ophthalmopathy and Graves' hyperthyroidism. Study observations and caveats: The study's model predicted ophthalmopathy progression at approximately 71% sensitivity and 72% to 75% specificity. Most clonotypes expanded in thyroid above 0.001 frequency were present in blood too.

The CDR3 spans 13 residues. Germline CDR1 SGDLS, CDR2 YYNGEE. V gave up 0 bases and J gave up 9 bases, with 12 bases separating them. Donors with ophthalmopathy: moderate-to-severe activity, CAS ≥3, NOSPECS ≥4, duration under 3 months. Clinical symptoms, serum thyroxine, TRAb, thyroid ultrasound and orbital computed tomography were relied on for diagnosis. Transcripts of RNA were the source for amplifying TCR beta CDR3 regions. First-round RT-PCR employed HTBI primers, with a second-round multiplex PCR after it. MiXCR, applied by TCRdb to the multiplex PCR reads, yields one record per CDR3 protein. The sample lists under 400,000 distinct CDR3 sequences, about a sixth seen once, with roughly an eighth in the top ten.

The TCR was taken from an adult man with Graves' ophthalmopathy. The rearrangement joins TRBV9 to TRBJ1-1; no reliable D call. Sequences were obtained from peripheral blood. The CDR3 DNA follows: TGTGCCAGCAGCGTAGAGCAAGGGCTGAAAGCTTTCTTT. Residues: CASSVEQGLKAFF.